The 16 T cell receptor beta chains in this list originate from one sample, sequenced in a study of shared clonotypes between healthy human individuals (dated by TCRdb to the early 2020s). Library construction relied on the immunoSEQ multiplex PCR assay. The immuneACCESS repertoire file appears here via TCRdb, limited to in-frame rearrangements. These files lack a portion of the clones; in checked studies, under half of the deficit traces to unresolved V genes, and the cause of the others is not known. The sample profile shows roughly 2.1 million clones; roughly 91% of them were found once. The ten biggest clones cover 1.7% of the sample. CD8 naive samples were obtained by positive selection for CCR7 among CD45RO-negative cells, yielding a CD45RA+CCR7+ population from which TemRA cells were excluded. What was sequenced was naive CD8+ T cells from PBMCs. The cell subset or site label corresponds to: CD45RA+CCR7+. The receptors shown here come from a man between 18 and 35 years old in good health. Some clones in this sample may be carry-over from other donors' samples.

The genes are TRBV10-3 and TRBJ2-1, with D maybe TRBD2 (5 bases). The CDR3 sequence is 12 residues long. Looked up from germline, CDR1 is ENHRY and CDR2 is SYGVKD. The germline V and J ends were trimmed by 10 bases and 5 bases, with 12 bases remaining between them. The CDR3 reads CASWTGDNEQFF. CDR3 sequence (DNA): TGTGCCAGTTGGACTGGAGACAATGAGCAGTTCTTC.

On this clone: This same CDR3 is encoded by further DNA sequences in the sample. This chain connects TRBV7-9 to TRBJ1-2; no clear D gene. The CDR3 totals 11 residues. V lost 5 bases and J 3 bases, leaving 4 bases between the germline ends. Germline CDR1 is SEHNR and CDR2 is FQNEAQ (reference sequence). The CDR3, as DNA: TGTGCCAGCAGCCCACACTATGGCTACACCTTC. Protein sequence: CASSPHYGYTF.

The chain links TRBV19 to TRBJ1-5, with TRBD1 as a possible D gene (5 bases). The CDR3 runs to 16 residues. The germline gives CDR1 LNHDA, CDR2 SQIVND (reference sequence). Trimming took 3 bases from V and 3 from J, leaving 15 bases between them. The CDR3 DNA sequence: TGTGCCAGTAGTATTTTCTTCCAGGGAGACAATCAGCCCCAGCATTTT. This sequence encodes CASSIFFQGDNQPQHF.

The chain links TRBV27 to TRBJ2-5, with 9 bases matching TRBD2. The CDR3 covers 18 residues. Germline CDR1 is MNHEY and CDR2 is SMNVEV (reference sequence). With V trimmed by 6 bases and J by 4 bases, 18 bases remained unmatched. The CDR3: CASSHTPLRTAGGETQYF. As DNA, the CDR3 is TGTGCCAGCAGCCACACCCCCCTTAGAACAGCGGGAGGAGAGACCCAGTACTTC.

The rearrangement uses TRBV28 and TRBJ1-5; 9 nucleotides agree with TRBD1. Germline V gives CDR1 MDHEN, CDR2 SYDVKM. J lost 5 bases, V lost 5 bases, and 7 bases had no gene match. The CDR3 sequence is 15 residues long. CDR3 loop: CASSPTTGGDQPQHF. The CDR3 DNA reads as TGTGCCAGCAGTCCTACAACAGGGGGCGATCAGCCCCAGCATTTT.

The chain employs TRBV27 and TRBJ2-1, with TRBD2 matching over 13 bases. The V gene end was trimmed by 5 bases and the J gene end by 6 bases; junction bases not matched to a gene: 4. This CDR3 has 15 amino acids. Germline lookup yields CDR1 MNHEY and CDR2 SMNVEV (reference sequence). CDR3 region: CASSVTSGRANEQFF. CDR3 nucleotide sequence: TGTGCCAGCAGTGTAACTAGCGGGAGGGCCAATGAGCAGTTCTTC.

Here the CDR3 reads CASSQLPPDTLKNQRTQYF. CDR3 DNA: TGCGCCAGCAGCCAATTACCACCAGACACATTAAAGAACCAGCGGACCCAGTACTTC. This rearrangement joins TRBV4-1 to TRBJ2-5, with D hard to call. CDR3 size: 19 residues. Trimming pared 2 bases from V and 7 bases from J, leaving 29 bases between. CDR1 is MGHRA and CDR2 is YSYEKL in the germline V gene.

CDR3 DNA: TGCGCCAGCAGCCCCGGGACAGTACCCTACGAGCAGTACTTC. Translated, it gives CASSPGTVPYEQYF. The V and J genes are TRBV4-3 and TRBJ2-7; 7 nucleotides line up with TRBD1. The CDR3 covers 14 residues. CDR1 is LGHNA and CDR2 is YSLEER in the germline V gene. V trimming: 4 bases; J trimming: 2 bases; junction bases outside the gene matches: 5.

This rearrangement joins TRBV7-8 to TRBJ2-6; D possibly corresponds to TRBD2 (5 bases). CDR1 and CDR2 (germline): SGHVS, FQNEAQ. CDR3 length: 12 residues. The chain's CDR3 is CAEGPGANVLTF. In DNA form, the CDR3 reads TGTGCAGAGGGCCCTGGGGCCAACGTCCTGACTTTC.

V gene TRBV4-1 combines with J gene TRBJ1-4; unclear D gene. This CDR3 contains 13 residues. CDR1 is MGHRA, CDR2 YSYEKL, per germline. Trimming took 6 bases from V and 8 from J, leaving 13 bases between them. CDR3 DNA: TGCGCCAGCAGTCTAACCGAAGGGGAAAAACTGTTTTTT. It translates to CASSLTEGEKLFF.

This chain uses TRBV27 with TRBJ2-1; either TRBD1 or TRBD2 may fit D (6 bases each). V lost 2 bases to trimming and J lost 5 bases, with 16 bases between them. The CDR3 extends over 16 amino acids. Germline loops: CDR1 MNHEY, CDR2 SMNVEV (reference sequence). CDR3 in amino acids: CASSLIGTEGDNEQFF. The CDR3 DNA reads TGTGCCAGCAGTTTAATCGGGACGGAGGGGGACAATGAGCAGTTCTTC.

The V call is TRBV13, the J call TRBJ2-6; weak D call: TRBD2 (6 bases). CDR1 and CDR2 (germline): PRHDT, FYEKMQ (reference sequence). The V end was cut by 6 bases, the J end by 12 bases, with 12 bases between. This CDR3 region has 12 residues. The chain's CDR3 is CASRRGNGVLTF. Written as DNA, the CDR3 is TGTGCCAGCAGACGGGGGAACGGCGTCCTGACTTTC. Filled out from reference TRBV13 and TRBJ2-6, the complete variable domain reads AAGVIQSPRHLIKEKRETATLKCYPIPRHDTVYWYQQGPGQDPQFLISFYEKMQSDKGSIPDRFSAQQFSDYHSELNMSSLELGDSALYFCASRRGNGVLTFGAGSRLTVL.

The chain uses TRBV6-6 and TRBJ1-5; 7 bases map to TRBD1. The CDR3 sequence is 16 residues long. The V gene end was trimmed by 4 bases and the J gene end by 2 bases; junction bases not matched to a gene: 8. The germline V gene encodes CDR1 MNHNY and CDR2 SVGAGI (reference sequence). Here the CDR3 DNA reads TGTGCCAGCAGTTCTGGGACAGCCTTTGGCAATCAGCCCCAGCATTTT. Translating it yields CASSSGTAFGNQPQHF.

The V call is TRBV9, the J call TRBJ2-3; 9 bases are a match to TRBD2. Germline V CDR1 and CDR2: SGDLS, YYNGEE. V dropped 0 bases and J dropped 3; count of bases not matched to a gene: 5. The CDR3 totals 16 residues. CDR3 region: CASSVDPAGGTDTQYF. CDR3 nucleotide sequence: TGTGCCAGCAGCGTAGACCCGGCGGGGGGGACAGATACGCAGTATTTT.

The chain has TRBV10-3 and TRBJ2-7, with TRBD1 identical over 10 bases. Germline V gives CDR1 ENHRY, CDR2 SYGVKD. This CDR3 is 13 amino acids long. With V trimmed by 5 bases and J by 9 bases, 7 bases remained unmatched. CDR3 in amino acids: CAISTGTGDVQYF. Here the CDR3 DNA reads TGTGCCATCAGTACCGGGACAGGGGATGTGCAGTACTTC.

The chain couples TRBV19 to TRBJ1-2, with 7 bases identical to TRBD1. The CDR3 totals 13 residues. Germline values: CDR1 LNHDA, CDR2 SQIVND (reference sequence). V trimming: 6 bases; J trimming: 7 bases; junction bases outside the gene matches: 8. The CDR3 sequence is CASRQTGSGGYTF. The CDR3 nucleotides read TGTGCCAGTAGACAGACAGGGTCGGGTGGCTACACCTTC. The full variable domain, with the rest looked up from reference TRBV19 and TRBJ1-2, is DGGITQSPKYLFRKEGQNVTLSCEQNLNHDAMYWYRQDPGQGLRLIYYSQIVNDFQKGDIAEGYSVSREKKESFPLTVTSAQKNPTAFYLCASRQTGSGGYTFGSGTRLTVV.